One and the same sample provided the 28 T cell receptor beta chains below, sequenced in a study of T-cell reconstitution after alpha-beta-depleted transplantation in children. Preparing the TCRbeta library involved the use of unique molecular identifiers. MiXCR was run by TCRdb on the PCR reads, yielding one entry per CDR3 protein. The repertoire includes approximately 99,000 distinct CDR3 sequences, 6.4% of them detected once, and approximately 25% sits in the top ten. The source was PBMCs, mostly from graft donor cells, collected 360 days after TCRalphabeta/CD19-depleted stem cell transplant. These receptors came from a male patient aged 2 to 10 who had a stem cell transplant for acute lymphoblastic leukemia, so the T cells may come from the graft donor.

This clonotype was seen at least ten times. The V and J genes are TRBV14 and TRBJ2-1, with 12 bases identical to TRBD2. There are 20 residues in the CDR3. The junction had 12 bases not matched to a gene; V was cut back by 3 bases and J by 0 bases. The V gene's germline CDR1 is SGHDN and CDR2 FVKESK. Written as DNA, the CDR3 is TGTGCCAGCAGCCACCTTAGACTAGCGGGAGCACTCAGCTCCTACAATGAGCAGTTCTTC. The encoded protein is CASSHLRLAGALSSYNEQFF.

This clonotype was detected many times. This CDR3 reads CASRRTVYEQYF. DNA of the CDR3: TGTGCCAGCAGAAGGACAGTGTACGAGCAGTACTTC. The chain recombines TRBV6-2 or TRBV6-3 with TRBJ2-7; weak D call: TRBD1 (6 bases). The CDR3 spans 12 residues. V was shortened by 6 bases and J by 4 bases, with 10 bases between the two germline ends. Germline V CDR1 and CDR2: MNHEY, SVGEGT.

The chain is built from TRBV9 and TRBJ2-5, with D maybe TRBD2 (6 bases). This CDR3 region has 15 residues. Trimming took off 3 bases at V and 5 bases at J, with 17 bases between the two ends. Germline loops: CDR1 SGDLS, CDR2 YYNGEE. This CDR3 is CASSAGTALRETQYF. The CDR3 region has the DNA TGTGCCAGCAGCGCGGGGACTGCCTTGAGGGAGACCCAGTACTTC.

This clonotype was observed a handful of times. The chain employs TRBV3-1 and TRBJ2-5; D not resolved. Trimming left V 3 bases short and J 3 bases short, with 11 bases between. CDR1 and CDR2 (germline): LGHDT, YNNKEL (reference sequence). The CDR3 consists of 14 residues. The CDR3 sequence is CASSHRPAEETQYF. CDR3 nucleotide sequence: TGTGCCAGCAGCCATCGGCCGGCAGAAGAGACCCAGTACTTC.

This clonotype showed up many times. CDR3 amino acids: CASSLRRGGADTQYF. CDR3 DNA: TGTGCCAGCAGCTTGAGGCGGGGAGGTGCAGATACGCAGTATTTT. This sequence joins TRBV5-6 and TRBJ2-3, with a tentative D call TRBD2 (6 bases). Germline loops: CDR1 SGHDT, CDR2 YYEEEE. Trimming shortened V by 1 base and J by 4 bases, and 13 bases separated the two germline ends. The CDR3 consists of 15 residues.

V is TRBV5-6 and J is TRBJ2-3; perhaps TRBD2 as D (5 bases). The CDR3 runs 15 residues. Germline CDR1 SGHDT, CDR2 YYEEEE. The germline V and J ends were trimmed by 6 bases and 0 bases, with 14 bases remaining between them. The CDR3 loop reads CASNFGGSSTDTQYF. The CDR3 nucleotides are TGTGCCAGCAACTTTGGCGGGTCTAGCACAGATACGCAGTATTTT.

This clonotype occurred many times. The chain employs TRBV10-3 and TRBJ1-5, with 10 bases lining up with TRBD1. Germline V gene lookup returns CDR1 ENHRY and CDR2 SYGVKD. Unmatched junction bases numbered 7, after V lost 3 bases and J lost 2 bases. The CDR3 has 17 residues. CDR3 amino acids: CAISDPGTGAGNQPQHF. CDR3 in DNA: TGTGCCATCAGTGACCCGGGGACAGGGGCAGGCAATCAGCCCCAGCATTTT.

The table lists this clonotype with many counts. CDR3 in DNA: TGTGCCAGCAGCCTACTTCGACTAGGGGATTACAATGAGCAGTTCTTC. This codes for CASSLLRLGDYNEQFF. The gene calls are TRBV3-1 and TRBJ2-1, with D perhaps matching TRBD2 (6 bases). This CDR3 spans 16 amino acids. V lost 4 bases, J lost 4 bases, and 17 bases lay in between. In germline, CDR1 is LGHDT, CDR2 YNNKEL (reference sequence).

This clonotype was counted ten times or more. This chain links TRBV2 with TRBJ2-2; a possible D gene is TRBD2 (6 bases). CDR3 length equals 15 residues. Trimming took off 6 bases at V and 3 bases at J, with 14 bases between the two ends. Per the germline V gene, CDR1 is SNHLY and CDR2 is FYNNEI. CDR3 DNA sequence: TGTGCCAGCAGCCCATCGGAGGGGTACACCGGGGAGCTGTTTTTT. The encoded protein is CASSPSEGYTGELFF.

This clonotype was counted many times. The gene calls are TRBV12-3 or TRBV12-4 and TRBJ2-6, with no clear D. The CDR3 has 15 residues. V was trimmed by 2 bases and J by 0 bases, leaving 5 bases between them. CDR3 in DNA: TGTGCCAGCAGTTTACGGATCTCTGGGGCCAACGTCCTGACTTTC. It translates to CASSLRISGANVLTF.

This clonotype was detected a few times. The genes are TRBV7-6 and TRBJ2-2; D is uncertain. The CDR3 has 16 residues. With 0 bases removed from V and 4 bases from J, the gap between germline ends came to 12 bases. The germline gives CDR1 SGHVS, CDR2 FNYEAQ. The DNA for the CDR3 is TGTGCCAGCAGCTTAGCTGGTCCGGGTGGCACCGGGGAGCTGTTTTTT. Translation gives CASSLAGPGGTGELFF.

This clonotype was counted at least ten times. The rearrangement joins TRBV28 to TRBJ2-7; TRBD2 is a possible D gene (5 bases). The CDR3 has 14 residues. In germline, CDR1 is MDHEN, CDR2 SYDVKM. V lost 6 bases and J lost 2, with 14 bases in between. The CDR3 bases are TGTGCCAGCAGCTATCAGAGGGAGACCTACGAGCAGTACTTC. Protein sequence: CASSYQRETYEQYF.

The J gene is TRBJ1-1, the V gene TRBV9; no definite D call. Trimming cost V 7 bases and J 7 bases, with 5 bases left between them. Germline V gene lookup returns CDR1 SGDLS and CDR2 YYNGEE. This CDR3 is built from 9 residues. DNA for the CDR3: TGTGCCAGCGGGGATGAAGCTTTCTTT. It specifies CASGDEAFF.

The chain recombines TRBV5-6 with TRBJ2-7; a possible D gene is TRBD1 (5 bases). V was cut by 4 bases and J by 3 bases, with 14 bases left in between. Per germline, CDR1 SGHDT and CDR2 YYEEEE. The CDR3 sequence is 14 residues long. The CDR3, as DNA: TGTGCCAGCAGCCCAGGGTTCCTCTGCTACGAGCAGTACTTC. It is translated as CASSPGFLCYEQYF.

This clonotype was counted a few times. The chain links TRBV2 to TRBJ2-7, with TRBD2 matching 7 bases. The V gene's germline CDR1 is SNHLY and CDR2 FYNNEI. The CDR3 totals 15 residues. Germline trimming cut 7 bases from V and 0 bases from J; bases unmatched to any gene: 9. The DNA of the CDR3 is TGTGCCAGCACGGAAGGGCTAGCGGTCTCCTACGAGCAGTACTTC. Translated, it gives CASTEGLAVSYEQYF.

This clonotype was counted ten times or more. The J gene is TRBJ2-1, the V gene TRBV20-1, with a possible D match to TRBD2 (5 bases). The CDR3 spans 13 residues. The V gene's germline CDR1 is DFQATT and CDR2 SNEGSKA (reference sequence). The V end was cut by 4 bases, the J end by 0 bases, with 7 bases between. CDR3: CSATSYSYNEQFF. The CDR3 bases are TGCAGTGCTACTAGCTACTCCTACAATGAGCAGTTCTTC.

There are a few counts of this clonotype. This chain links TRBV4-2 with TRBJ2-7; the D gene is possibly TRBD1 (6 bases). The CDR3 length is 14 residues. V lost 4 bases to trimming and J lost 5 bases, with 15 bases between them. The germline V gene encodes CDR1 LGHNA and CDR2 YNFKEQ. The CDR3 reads CASSPTGRSHEQYF. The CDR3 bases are TGTGCCAGCAGCCCTACAGGGAGATCCCACGAGCAGTACTTC.

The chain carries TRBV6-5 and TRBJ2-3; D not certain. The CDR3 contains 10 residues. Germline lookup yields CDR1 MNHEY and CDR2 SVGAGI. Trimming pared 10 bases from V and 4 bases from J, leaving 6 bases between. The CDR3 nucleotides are TGTGCCACCCACTCAGATACGCAGTATTTT. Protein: CATHSDTQYF.

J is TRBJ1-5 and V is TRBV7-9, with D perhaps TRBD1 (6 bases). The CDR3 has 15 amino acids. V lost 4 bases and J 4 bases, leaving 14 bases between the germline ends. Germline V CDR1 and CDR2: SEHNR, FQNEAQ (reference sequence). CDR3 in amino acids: CASSSSRGVNQPQHF. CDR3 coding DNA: TGTGCCAGCAGCTCCTCGAGGGGGGTAAATCAGCCCCAGCATTTT.

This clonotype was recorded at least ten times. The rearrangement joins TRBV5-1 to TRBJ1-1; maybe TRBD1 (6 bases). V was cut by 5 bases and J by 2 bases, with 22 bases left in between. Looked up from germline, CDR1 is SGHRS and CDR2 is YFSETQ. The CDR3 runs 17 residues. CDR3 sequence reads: CASRIYPNHRVNTEAFF. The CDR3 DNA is TGCGCCAGCAGAATATACCCGAACCACAGGGTAAACACTGAAGCTTTCTTT. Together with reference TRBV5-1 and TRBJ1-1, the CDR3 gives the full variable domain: KAGVTQTPRYLIKTRGQQVTLSCSPISGHRSVSWYQQTPGQGLQFLFEYFSETQRNKGNFPGRFSGRQFSNSRSEMNVSTLELGDSALYLCASRIYPNHRVNTEAFFGQGTRLTVV.

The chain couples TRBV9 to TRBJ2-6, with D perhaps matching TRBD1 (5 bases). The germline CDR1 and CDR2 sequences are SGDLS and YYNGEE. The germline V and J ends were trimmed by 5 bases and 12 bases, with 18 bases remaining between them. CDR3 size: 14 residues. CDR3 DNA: TGTGCCAGCAGTGCAGGGTTACCCCGAGGCGTCCTGACTTTC. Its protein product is CASSAGLPRGVLTF.

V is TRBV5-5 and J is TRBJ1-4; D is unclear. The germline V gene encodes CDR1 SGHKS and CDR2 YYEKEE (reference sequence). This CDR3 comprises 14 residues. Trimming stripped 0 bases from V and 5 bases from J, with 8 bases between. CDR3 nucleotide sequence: TGTGCCAGCAGCTTGGGTCCATCGAATGAAAAACTGTTTTTT. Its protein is CASSLGPSNEKLFF. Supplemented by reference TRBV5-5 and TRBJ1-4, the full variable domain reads DAGVTQSPTHLIKTRGQQVTLRCSPISGHKSVSWYQQVLGQGPQFIFQYYEKEERGRGNFPDRFSARQFPNYSSELNVNALLLGDSALYLCASSLGPSNEKLFFGSGTQLSVL.

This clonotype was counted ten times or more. The CDR3 DNA sequence: TGTGCCAGCAGCCCCGAGGGGGGCGAGCAGTACTTC. Its translation is CASSPEGGEQYF. The rearrangement links TRBV3-1 to TRBJ2-7; D may correspond to TRBD1 or TRBD2 (6 bases each). Germline V CDR1 and CDR2: LGHDT, YNNKEL (reference sequence). V lost 4 bases and J 6 bases, leaving 10 bases between the germline ends. This CDR3 has 12 amino acids.

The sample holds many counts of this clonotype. The CDR3 sequence: CASSYFPAIYNEQFF. In DNA, the CDR3 is TGTGCCAGCAGTTACTTCCCTGCGATTTACAATGAGCAGTTCTTC. The chain combines TRBV6-5 with TRBJ2-1, with D hard to call. Germline V gene sequence: CDR1 MNHEY, CDR2 SVGAGI. The CDR3 is 15 amino acids. The germline V and J ends were trimmed by 1 base and 4 bases, with 11 bases remaining between them.

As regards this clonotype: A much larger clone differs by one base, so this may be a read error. The CDR3 loop is CSARGQLNTEELFF. CDR3 in DNA: TGCAGTGCTAGAGGTCAACTTAACACCGAGGAGCTGTTTTTT. J is TRBJ2-2 and V is TRBV20-1, with D uncertain. Germline CDR1 reads DFQATT; CDR2 reads SNEGSKA (reference sequence). This CDR3 has 14 residues.

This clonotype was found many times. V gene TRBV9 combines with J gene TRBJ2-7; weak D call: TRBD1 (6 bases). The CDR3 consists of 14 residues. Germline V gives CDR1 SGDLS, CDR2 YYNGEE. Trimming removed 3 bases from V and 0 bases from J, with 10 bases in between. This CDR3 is CASSAGHLSYEQYF. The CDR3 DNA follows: TGTGCCAGCAGCGCGGGACATCTCTCCTACGAGCAGTACTTC.

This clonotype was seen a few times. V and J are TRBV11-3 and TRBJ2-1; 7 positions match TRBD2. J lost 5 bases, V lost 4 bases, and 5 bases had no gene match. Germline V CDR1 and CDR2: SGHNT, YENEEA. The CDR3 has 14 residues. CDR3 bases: TGTGCCAGCAGCTGGGACGGGAGGAACAATGAGCAGTTCTTC. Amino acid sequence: CASSWDGRNNEQFF. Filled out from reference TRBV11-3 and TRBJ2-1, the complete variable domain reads EAGVVQSPRYKIIEKKQPVAFWCNPISGHNTLYWYLQNLGQGPELLIRYENEEAVDDSQLPKDRFSAERLKGVDSTLKIQPAELGDSAVYLCASSWDGRNNEQFFGPGTRLTVL.

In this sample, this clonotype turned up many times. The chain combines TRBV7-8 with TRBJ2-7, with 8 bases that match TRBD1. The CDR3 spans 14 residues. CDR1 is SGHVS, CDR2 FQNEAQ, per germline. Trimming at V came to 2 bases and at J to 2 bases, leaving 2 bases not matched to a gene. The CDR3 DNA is TGTGCCAGCAGCTTACTGGACAGGGCCTACGAGCAGTACTTC. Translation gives CASSLLDRAYEQYF.